Shown below are 5 T cell receptor beta chains from a single sample sequenced in a study of T and B cells in COVID-19 patients. TRB was amplified from approximately 250-480 ng of blood genomic DNA. BIOMED2 TRB-A/B primer pools were used in multiplex TRB PCR. TCRdb redid the calling of the multiplex PCR reads with MiXCR, one entry per CDR3 protein. The sample yields around 5,700 distinct CDR3 sequences, 25% to 35% seen once. Source material: blood. These TCRs come from a human donor with active COVID-19.

This clonotype ranks as medium-sized (0.01 to 0.1%). The chain recombines TRBV5-4 with TRBJ2-1; D possibly corresponds to TRBD1 (5 bases). This CDR3 is built from 14 residues. Trimming cost V 6 bases and J 0 bases, with 10 bases left between them. Germline V gene lookup returns CDR1 SGHNT and CDR2 YYREEE (reference sequence). CDR3 protein: CASTPGRSYNEQFF. The DNA for the CDR3 is TGTGCCAGCACCCCAGGGCGCTCCTACAATGAGCAGTTCTTC.

This clonotype turned up a few times. The V call is TRBV7-9, the J call TRBJ2-5; possible D gene TRBD1, 5 bases. Germline lookup yields CDR1 SEHNR and CDR2 FQNEAQ (reference sequence). The V end lost 5 bases, the J end lost 2 bases, and 15 bases lay between the germline ends. This CDR3 comprises 15 residues. CDR3 DNA sequence: TGTGCCAGCAGCCAAGGGGCAGGCCTTCAAGAGACCCAGTACTTC. Protein: CASSQGAGLQETQYF.

The rearrangement joins TRBV19 to TRBJ2-1; 16 bases fit TRBD2. V lost 10 bases to trimming and J lost 12 bases; unmatched junction nucleotides: 12. Germline V gene lookup returns CDR1 LNHDA and CDR2 SQIVND (reference sequence). The CDR3 has 15 amino acids. The CDR3 DNA reads as TGTGCCACCTCACCGGGACTAGCGGGAGGGCAGGGGCAGTTCTTC. It is translated as CATSPGLAGGQGQFF.

The V and J genes are TRBV5-1 and TRBJ2-7; 9 bases fit TRBD1. The CDR3 has 17 amino acids. Germline V CDR1 and CDR2: SGHRS, YFSETQ. The trim removed 0 bases at V and 2 bases at J, leaving 9 bases unmatched. CDR3 sequence (DNA): TGCGCCAGCAGCTTGGGAACAGGGGGCGGTTTCGCCTACGAGCAGTACTTC. It translates to CASSLGTGGGFAYEQYF.

Judged by abundance, this clonotype is medium-sized (0.01 to 0.1%). V is TRBV5-1 and J is TRBJ2-1; D is possibly TRBD2 (6 bases). There are 15 residues in the CDR3. The V end lost 4 bases, the J end lost 9 bases, and 20 bases lay between the germline ends. Germline values: CDR1 SGHRS, CDR2 YFSETQ. The CDR3 DNA sequence: TGCGCCAGCAGCCTAAACTCCGGGACTCGGGGTGAGCAGTTCTTC. Translated, it gives CASSLNSGTRGEQFF.